This paragraph covers one TCR beta chain sequence. Its antigen is unknown. Per-base quality was not reported, and no clone a single base away is much larger than it. The CDR3 regions of human TCRbeta chains were analyzed by immunosequencing. In the authors' own workflow: TCRs in the repertoires were compared against a reference library of SARS-CoV-2-specific TCRs that had been generated with the MIRA antigen-specificity platform. Breadth was defined as the fraction of unique TCRs that were SARS-CoV-2-associated. Depth was defined as the fraction of total T cells that were SARS-CoV-2-associated. Using the MIRA data, each spike-specific TCR was assigned both to the spike region to which the TCR was reactive and to a CD4 or CD8 class. Log10-transformed breadth and depth values were compared by one-way ANOVA with Sidak's multiple comparisons tests. In TCRdb, the immuneACCESS table is reduced to in-frame sequences with V and J assigned. These tables do not hold every clone; where another copy was compared, an unresolved V gene accounts for under half, and the others remain unexplained. From that table come the V and J calls and clone size; the DNA was used to work out D and trimming. This sample has some 120,000 clones in its table, and roughly 86% of those were observed once. Together, the top ten hold 10% to 15% of the sample.

Per the germline V gene, MNHEY is the CDR1 and SVGEGT is the CDR2. The CDR3, cysteine through phenylalanine, is 14 amino acids long. Only the CDR3 region is kept as DNA, spanning 42 bases read in frame from base 1. V gives up 2 bases and J gives up 5 bases, and the segment between their germline ends measures 9 bases. These data belong to a study of T cell responses to AZD1222 COVID-19 vaccine (dated by TCRdb to about 2021). Turning to the overall study: AZD1222 recipients given second doses at about 4 weeks or at about 12 weeks were pooled, since spike-specific TCR depth and breadth were not found to differ between the two schedules. A total of approximately 240 trial participants underwent TCR sequencing, of whom about 210 received two doses of AZD1222 and around 26 received two doses of the MenACWY control vaccine. Trial participants were enrolled into age subgroups of 18-55, 56-69 and 70-plus years, which contained about 150, 28 and 57 TCR-sequenced participants, respectively.

Overall study results and their limits: The whole spike protein was spanned by vaccine-associated CD4 TCRs, and dominant responses were seen in regions 160-218 and 743-854. After two AZD1222 doses, both the breadth and the depth of spike-specific TCRs were significantly higher than at day 0 and than in MenACWY recipients. Most participants were white British and females outnumbered males, and the authors suggested that clonal diversity may have been underestimated. No day 14 peak-response samples were available, so repertoires were characterized only after the peak T cell response. The 56-69-year group was small, and its depth increase did not reach significance, likely because of low power. Nearly half of unique spike-specific TCRs reportedly recognized epitopes outside regions mutated in the B.1.351 and B.1.1.7 variants. Conclusions about previously exposed vaccinees are limited, since just 6 or 7 AZD1222 recipients were seropositive for SARS-CoV-2 at baseline.

The sample's time point, from its label and the paper: baseline before first vaccination. Vaccinee samples were obtained from the UK trials COV001 and COV002, which included a single-blind randomized controlled phase 2/3 trial of AZD1222 (ChAdOx1 nCoV-19) in healthy adults. For TCRbeta chain sequencing, PBMC samples from trial participants were taken at day 0 and at day 28 after the second dose. Sample: peripheral blood, taken on day 0 of AZD1222 vaccination. The receptor comes from an adult in good health. The V and J segments used are TRBV6-2 or TRBV6-3 and TRBJ2-2, with a tentative D gene TRBD1 over 6 matching bases. The CDR3 corresponds to CASSYPGQTGELFF. The sequenced DNA is TGTGCCAGCAGTTACCCCGGACAGACCGGGGAGCTGTTTTTT.